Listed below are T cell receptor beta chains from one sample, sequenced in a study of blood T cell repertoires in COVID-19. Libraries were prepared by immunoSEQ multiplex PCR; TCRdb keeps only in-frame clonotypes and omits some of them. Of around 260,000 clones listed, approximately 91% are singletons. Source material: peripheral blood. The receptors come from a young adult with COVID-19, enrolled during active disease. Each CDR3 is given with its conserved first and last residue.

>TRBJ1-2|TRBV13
CASSLGAGGQGVYGYTF
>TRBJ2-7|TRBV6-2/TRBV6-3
CASSYSRGTETFSYEQYF
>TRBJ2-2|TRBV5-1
CASSSDPTGTGELFF
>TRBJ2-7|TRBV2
CASSEVTSGTYEQYF
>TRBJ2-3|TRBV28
CASRVPLATSTDTQYF
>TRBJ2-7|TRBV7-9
CASSLFSDEQYF
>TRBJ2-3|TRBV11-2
CASSLGGLTGDTQYF
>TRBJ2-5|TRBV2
CASTNRGLQETQYF
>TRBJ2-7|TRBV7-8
CASSLAGGGSYEQYF
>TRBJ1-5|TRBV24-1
CATSDLLDTLGAQHF
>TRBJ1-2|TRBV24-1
CATSDSDRNYGYTF
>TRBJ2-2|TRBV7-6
CASSFGGAGAGELFF
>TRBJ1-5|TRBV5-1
CASSDGGVADQPQHF
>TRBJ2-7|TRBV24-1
CATSDTGSYEQYF
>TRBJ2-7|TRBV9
CASSAGLASYEQYF
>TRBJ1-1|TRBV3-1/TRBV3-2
CASSQAVTGTEAFF
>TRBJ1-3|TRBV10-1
CATGSSGNTIYF
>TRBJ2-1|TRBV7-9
CASSYGQVGQFF
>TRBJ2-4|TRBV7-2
CASRDGGYF
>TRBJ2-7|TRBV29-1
CSASGTGVSYEQYF
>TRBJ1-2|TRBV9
CASSTFTDYGYTF
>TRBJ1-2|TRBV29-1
CSVAQDTNYGYTF
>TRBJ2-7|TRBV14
CASSQTGERGQYF
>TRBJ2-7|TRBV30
CAWSGGFGQYF
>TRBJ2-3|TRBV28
CASSSISGGGPDTQYF
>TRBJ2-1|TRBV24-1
CATSAPSGQGVNEQFF
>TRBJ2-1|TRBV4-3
CASSQDWSGTYNEQFF
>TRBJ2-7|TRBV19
CASSADRGPSSLEQYF
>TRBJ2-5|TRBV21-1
CASSKGGLAELLQETQYF
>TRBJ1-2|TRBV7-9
CATEDRTQFDYGYTF